This TCR beta chain derives from a study of T cells in Graves' hyperthyroidism and ophthalmopathy. Study in general: At initial diagnosis, before any treatment had begun, peripheral blood was obtained.

Using RNA transcripts as the source, TCR beta CDR3 regions were amplified. RT-PCR in the first round (using the HTBI primer set) targeted the TCR CDR3. MiXCR was run by TCRdb on the multiplex PCR reads, yielding one entry per CDR3 protein. The profile shows 90,000 to 120,000 distinct CDR3 sequences, approximately 15% of them singletons. CDR3 length: 15 residues. Germline V CDR1 and CDR2: LGHDT, YNNKEL (reference sequence). After removal of 1 base from V and 5 bases from J, the junction contained 2 bases not matched to a gene. Hyperthyroidism patients were newly diagnosed, had disease duration under 2 months, and were aged 18 to 65 years. Exclusions: uncontrolled infection, other autoimmune disease, pregnancy, lactation.

The sequenced material came from blood. The chain links TRBV3-1 to TRBJ2-5; 12 nucleotides align to TRBD2. The source is a woman aged 50 to 60 with Graves' hyperthyroidism. CDR3 protein: CASSQGTSGKETQYF. CDR3 coding DNA: TGTGCCAGCAGCCAAGGGACTAGCGGGAAGGAGACCCAGTACTTC.